This T cell receptor (beta chain) stems from a study of blood T cell repertoires in COVID-19. Overall study: Italy, Spain and the United States were the sources of the convalescent and acute COVID-19 samples. PBMCs, B-cell-depleted T cells, or T cells were the source of the cDNA or gDNA that made up the material.

The V gene's germline CDR1 is SGHVS and CDR2 FQNEAQ. The CDR3 covers 15 residues. The V gene lost 1 base and the J gene lost 1 base, with 8 bases spanning the gap. Methods used by the authors: From reference gene primer amplification, estimates of nucleated cell counts were derived. The data were produced by immunoSEQ multiplex PCR, yet TCRdb's version contains in-frame clones alone and is incomplete. V, J and clone size derive from that table, while D and trimming were established from the DNA sequence. This sample has tens of thousands of clones, with roughly 80% found just once. The clonotype originates from a human donor in a cohort sampled during active COVID-19. This rearrangement joins TRBV7-8 to TRBJ1-3, with D hard to call. The sequenced sample consisted of peripheral blood. The CDR3 is CASSLEPTSGNTIYF. For the CDR3, the DNA is TGTGCCAGCAGCTTAGAGCCTACTTCTGGAAACACCATATATTTT.